The TCR beta chain under discussion was sequenced for a study of CD8+CD57+ T cells in acquired aplastic anemia. Study-wide points: The study identified roughly 29 CD8+ CDR3 sequences shared by patients and controls.

Individuals selected for sequencing had exhibited CD8+CD57+ cell expansion on flow cytometry. Notes on this clonotype: No antigen is known for it.

According to the study, genomic DNA was the template for TCR beta VDJ and CDR3 profiling. TCRdb reanalysed the reads using MiXCR and keeps one entry per CDR3 protein. The data show about 290,000 distinct CDR3 sequences, with about 50% seen just once and around 1.3% held by the top ten. The TCR was taken from a human donor with aplastic anemia. Sequencing was performed on sorted CD4+, CD8+, or CD8+CD57+ T cells (not recorded which) from PBMCs.

This CDR3 reads CASSPGGTDGYTF. The CDR3 DNA follows: TGTGCCAGCAGCCCGGGGGGGACGGATGGCTACACCTTC. The gene calls are TRBV7-3 and TRBJ1-2, with a weak D call TRBD1 (5 bases). From germline, CDR1 is SGHTA and CDR2 FQGTGA. Between the trimmed V and J ends, which lost 5 bases and 6 bases, there was a span of 13 bases. There are 13 residues in the CDR3.